What follows are 25 T cell receptor beta chains derived from one specimen sequenced in a study of CD8 T cells in ankylosing spondylitis. Study results and limitations: A motif in TCR beta, a set of 8 or 9 highly homologous variants, appeared characteristic of ankylosing spondylitis blood.

TCRdb called the 5' RACE reads again in MiXCR, with one record for every CDR3 protein. This table has 470,000 or so distinct CDR3 sequences, roughly 26% appearing once. Their cognate antigens are unknown. The specimen was blood, either unsorted or a sorted T cell fraction (not recorded which). The receptor set was obtained from a male donor with ankylosing spondylitis.

This chain uses TRBV28 with TRBJ2-7; no clear D. This CDR3 is 14 amino acids long. From germline, CDR1 is MDHEN and CDR2 SYDVKM. Trimming stripped 1 base from V and 2 bases from J, with 9 bases between. For the CDR3, the DNA is TGTGCCAGCAGTTTATCAGACCGAACCTACGAGCAGTACGTC. It specifies CASSLSDRTYEQYV.

Only a few counts were recorded for this clonotype. The V and J genes are TRBV4-1 and TRBJ1-4; D might be TRBD1 (5 bases). V lost 4 bases, J lost 8 bases, and 8 bases lay in between. The V gene's germline CDR1 is MGHRA and CDR2 YSYEKL. The CDR3 is made up of 12 amino acids. CDR3 coding DNA: TGCGCCAGCAGCCCGGAGGGGGAAAAACTGTTTTTT. Translation gives CASSPEGEKLFF.

This clonotype has just one count. One end of the junction fails to match germline, which may point to a read error. The J gene is TRBJ2-2, the V gene TRBV2; D is possibly TRBD2 (5 bases). CDR1 and CDR2 from the germline V gene are SNHLY and FYNNEI. The CDR3 runs 13 residues. The CDR3 reads CALTRENTGELIF. In DNA form, the CDR3 reads TGTGCCCTTACGAGGGAGAACACCGGGGAGCTGATTTTT.

V gene TRBV5-1 combines with J gene TRBJ1-1; 10 bases are shared with TRBD1. The germline CDR1 and CDR2 sequences are SGHRS and YFSETQ. The CDR3 runs to 15 residues. The J segment lost 5 bases and the V segment lost 7 bases, leaving 11 bases of the junction unmatched. The CDR3, as DNA: TGCGCCAGCGCCAGGACAGGGGGGCCGGGAACTGAAGCTTTCTTT. Its protein product is CASARTGGPGTEAFF.

This clonotype was recorded a few times. The chain couples TRBV6-1 to TRBJ1-5; D remains ambiguous. Germline V lookup: CDR1 MNHNS, CDR2 SASEGT. The germline V and J ends were trimmed by 4 bases and 3 bases, with 7 bases remaining between them. The CDR3 length is 13 residues. The CDR3 nucleotides are TGTGCCAGCAGTGTGGCGCTCAATCAGCCCCAGCATTTT. It translates to CASSVALNQPQHF.

This clonotype was counted a few times. V and J are TRBV29-1 and TRBJ2-7; tentatively, D is TRBD2 (5 bases). Germline V gives CDR1 SQVTM, CDR2 ANQGSEA. V was cut by 2 bases and J by 2 bases, with 16 bases left in between. The CDR3 has 15 residues. This CDR3 is CSVEYGREGTYEQYF. The CDR3 region has the DNA TGCAGCGTTGAATATGGTCGGGAAGGGACCTACGAGCAGTACTTC.

This clonotype came up a few times. The chain is built from TRBV5-1 and TRBJ2-2; D is uncertain. There are 12 residues in the CDR3. Germline V lookup: CDR1 SGHRS, CDR2 YFSETQ. Deletions cut 9 bases from V and 2 bases from J, with 8 bases between. Here the CDR3 DNA reads TGCGCCACCACCGCAAACACCGGGGAGCTGTTTTTT. Its translation is CATTANTGELFF.

The chain carries TRBV21-1 and TRBJ2-2; TRBD2, the table's D call, lacks a check against the DNA. TRBV21-1 is a pseudogene locus. The CDR3 length is 20 residues. CDR3 DNA sequence: TGTGCCAGCAAAACCCCCCTCAGGACTAGCATTACCCAGGGCACCGGGGAGCTGTTTTTT. The encoded protein is CASKTPLRTSITQGTGELFF.

J is TRBJ2-5 and V is TRBV15; D is perhaps TRBD1 or TRBD2 (6 bases each). The V gene lost 0 bases and the J gene lost 5 bases, with 10 bases spanning the gap. The length of the CDR3 is 14 residues. Germline V gene sequence: CDR1 LNHNV, CDR2 YYDKDF (reference sequence). The CDR3 protein is CATSRDRGRETQYF. The CDR3 nucleotides read TGTGCCACCAGCAGAGACCGGGGGCGGGAGACCCAGTACTTC. The full variable domain, with the rest looked up from reference TRBV15 and TRBJ2-5, is DAMVIQNPRYQVTQFGKPVTLSCSQTLNHNVMYWYQQKSSQAPKLLFHYYDKDFNNEADTPDNFQSRRPNTSFCFLDIRSPGLGDTAMYLCATSRDRGRETQYFGPGTRLLVL.

CDR3 protein: CASSLSALYNEQFF. In DNA form, the CDR3 reads TGTGCCAGCAGCTTATCCGCCCTGTACAATGAGCAGTTCTTC. The chain links TRBV7-8 to TRBJ2-1; D is ambiguous. The ends were cut back, 2 bases at V and 4 bases at J, with 9 bases in the middle. CDR3 size: 14 residues. Per the germline V gene, CDR1 is SGHVS and CDR2 is FQNEAQ.

This clonotype appeared a few times. CDR3 nucleotides: TGTGCCAGCAGCTTAACCAGGGCGGGGGAGACCCAGTACTTC. This gives the protein CASSLTRAGETQYF. The chain uses TRBV7-2 and TRBJ2-5, with a tentative D call TRBD2 (6 bases). The CDR3 loop spans 14 amino acids. The ends were cut back, 2 bases at V and 5 bases at J, with 12 bases in the middle. Germline CDR1 and CDR2: SGHTA and FQGNSA.

The chain recombines TRBV20-1 with TRBJ2-3; a possible D gene is TRBD1 (5 bases). The germline V gene encodes CDR1 DFQATT and CDR2 SNEGSKA (reference sequence). The CDR3 totals 18 residues. Trimming pared 6 bases from V and 0 bases from J, leaving 25 bases between. CDR3 sequence: CSATPVQAMLSSTDTQYF. CDR3 sequence (DNA): TGCAGTGCCACCCCGGTACAGGCGATGCTAAGCAGCACAGATACGCAGTATTTT.

The table lists this clonotype with a few counts. This chain's CDR3 is CSARDPVLVASGKSEQFF. In DNA, the CDR3 is TGCAGTGCTAGAGATCCGGTATTAGTGGCTAGCGGGAAGAGTGAGCAGTTCTTC. The chain carries TRBV20-1 and TRBJ2-1, with 9 bases that match TRBD2. CDR3 size: 18 residues. V lost 0 bases, J lost 9 bases, and 18 bases stayed unmatched. Germline V lookup: CDR1 DFQATT, CDR2 SNEGSKA (reference sequence).

The rearrangement links TRBV25-1 to TRBJ2-7; 10 positions agree with TRBD1. CDR1 MGHDK and CDR2 SYGVNS come from the germline V gene. V lost 4 bases, J lost 8 bases, and 11 bases stayed unmatched. This CDR3 contains 15 residues. CDR3 DNA: TGTGCCAGCAGTGCACCGGGACAGGGGTTTGGTAAGCAGTACGTC. It codes for CASSAPGQGFGKQYV.

The chain combines TRBV5-1 with TRBJ2-1; a possible D gene is TRBD2 (6 bases). CDR1 and CDR2 from the germline V gene are SGHRS and YFSETQ. This CDR3 contains 15 residues. Trimming took 0 bases from V and 8 from J, leaving 15 bases between them. CDR3 amino acids: CASSLVTGDHDEQFF. In DNA form, the CDR3 reads TGCGCCAGCAGCTTGGTAACGGGAGACCACGATGAGCAGTTCTTC.

The chain is built from TRBV19 and TRBJ2-2, with D perhaps matching TRBD1 (5 bases). Trimming removed 7 bases at V and 0 bases at J, with 12 bases between. CDR1 LNHDA and CDR2 SQIVND come from the germline V gene (reference sequence). The CDR3 runs 15 residues. The CDR3 is CASIRGRANTGELFF. The CDR3 DNA reads as TGTGCCAGTATTCGAGGCAGGGCGAACACCGGGGAGCTGTTTTTT.

In this sample, this clonotype turned up a few times. The V call is TRBV20-1, the J call TRBJ2-1; 10 nucleotides line up with TRBD2. The V gene's germline CDR1 is DFQATT and CDR2 SNEGSKA (reference sequence). J gave up 5 bases and V 5 bases, and 6 bases lay outside the gene matches. This CDR3 is built from 14 residues. The CDR3 coding sequence is TGCAGTGCTTCTAGCGGGAGTTGGGACAATGAGCAGTTCTTC. Encoded protein: CSASSGSWDNEQFF.

The chain joins TRBV12-3 or TRBV12-4 to TRBJ1-1; D unresolved. The CDR3 runs to 14 residues. Trimming took off 3 bases at V and 1 base at J, with 9 bases between the two ends. The CDR3 DNA sequence: TGTGCCAGCAGTTTCCGGGGTTCGAACACTGAAGCTTTCTTT. This sequence encodes CASSFRGSNTEAFF.

In this sample, this clonotype turned up a few times. The V gene is TRBV12-3 or TRBV12-4, the J gene TRBJ2-7; D unclear. The CDR3 runs 14 residues. Trimming removed 5 bases at V and 5 bases at J, with 16 bases between. The DNA for the CDR3 is TGTGCCAGCAGTCCTACCTGGGCCGGCCACGAGCAGTACTTC. Translating it yields CASSPTWAGHEQYF.

CDR3 in DNA: TGTGCCAGCAGTTACGAGGTCTACAATGAGCAGTTCTTC. This sequence encodes CASSYEVYNEQFF. The chain joins TRBV6-6 to TRBJ2-1; D not resolved. Germline V CDR1 and CDR2: MNHNY, SVGAGI (reference sequence). This CDR3 is built from 13 residues. V lost 2 bases and J lost 3, with 5 bases in between.

This clonotype is a singleton in its sample. The chain is built from TRBV20-1 and TRBJ1-1, with 8 bases fitting TRBD1. After removal of 3 bases from V and 6 bases from J, the junction contained 9 bases not matched to a gene. The CDR3 length is 14 residues. Per the germline V gene, CDR1 is DFQATT and CDR2 is SNEGSKA (reference sequence). CDR3 sequence (DNA): TGCAGTGCTAGTCTTTTTACAGGGGGGGCTGAAGCTTTCTTT. This encodes CSASLFTGGAEAFF.

Ten or more counts support this clonotype. The V and J genes are TRBV6-1 and TRBJ1-2, with 11 nucleotides matching TRBD1. V was clipped by 3 bases and J by 5 bases; unmatched bases: 2. Germline CDR1 and CDR2: MNHNS and SASEGT. This CDR3 has 14 residues. CDR3 sequence: CASSEDRGRYGYTF. CDR3 nucleotides: TGTGCCAGCAGTGAGGACAGGGGGCGTTATGGCTACACCTTC.

The chain is built from TRBV11-1 and TRBJ1-6; 8 positions match TRBD1. The germline gives CDR1 SGHAT, CDR2 FQDESV (reference sequence). V shed 5 bases and J 2 bases; nucleotides not matched to a gene: 14. The CDR3 covers 19 residues. CDR3 sequence reads: CASSLDRGRSSTYNSPLHF. CDR3 nucleotides: TGTGCCAGCAGCCTAGACAGGGGAAGGAGTAGCACCTATAATTCACCCCTCCACTTT.

A word on this clonotype: At one boundary the junction diverges from the germline segment, which might be a read error. Written as DNA, the CDR3 is TGTGCCAGCAGTTTAGGAGCCTCTGGAAACACCATATATTTT. This translates into CASSLGASGNTIYF. The rearrangement joins TRBV5-1 to TRBJ1-3; no clear D gene. The CDR3 is 14 residues long. Germline CDR1 reads SGHRS; CDR2 reads YFSETQ.

V gene TRBV11-2 combines with J gene TRBJ2-7, with D possibly being TRBD1 or TRBD2 (5 bases each). V lost 0 bases to trimming and J lost 7 bases, with 16 bases between them. CDR1 and CDR2 from the germline V gene are SGHAT and FQNNGV. CDR3 length: 15 residues. Here the CDR3 DNA reads TGTGCCAGCAGCTTAGAGGTATTTGGGACGGGGGAGCAGTACTTC. Translated, it gives CASSLEVFGTGEQYF.